This record looks at one T cell receptor (beta chain) sequence and its context. Its antigen is undetermined. The authors split each subset's genomic DNA evenly across several immunoSEQ plates. The table came from immunoSEQ multiplex PCR; TCRdb's copy has only in-frame clones and leaves some out. The sample has 2.3 million or so clones; 85% to 95% are singletons. The data stem from a study of shared clonotypes between healthy human individuals. Study at large: Each donor had three CD4 naive, three CD4 memory, two CD8 naive and one CD8 memory plate.

The CDR3 has 15 residues. Germline lookup yields CDR1 SNHLY and CDR2 FYNNEI. V lost 8 bases, J lost 1 base, and 14 bases lay in between. Overall study results and limits: Naive subsets usually exceeded memory subsets in estimated richness.

The receptor comes from a man aged 18-30 years in good health. Some clones in this sample may be carry-over from other donors' samples. This chain uses TRBV2 with TRBJ1-4; no reliable D call. The sequencing sample was made of naive CD4+ T cells from PBMCs. Described subset: CD45RA+ positively selected. CDR3 DNA sequence: TGTGCCAGCCGAGAGGCGGTGGTAACTAATGAAAAACTGTTTTTT. It specifies CASREAVVTNEKLFF.